This T cell receptor beta chain was sequenced in a study of OX40 agonist ivuxolimab in advanced cancers. As for the study in general: Patients undergoing dose escalation presented with hepatocellular carcinoma, melanoma, renal cell or head and neck cancer. General observations from the study: There were, on average, more expanded clones in CD8+ T cells than in CD4+. The investigators did not determine what antigen specificity the expanded peripheral T cells had.

Autoimmune disease history or systemic immunosuppression disqualified patients. This clone was picked up one time. Its antigen is not identified. Other DNA sequences in this specimen translate into the identical CDR3. The ends were cut back, 2 bases at V and 4 bases at J, with 9 bases in the middle. The V gene's germline CDR1 is SGHRS and CDR2 YFSETQ. CDR3 size: 14 residues. Some clones are missing from TCRdb's copy, which holds only in-frame ones; the method was immunoSEQ multiplex PCR. This table holds about 79,000 clones, 84% found once. V usage is TRBV5-1 and J usage is TRBJ1-4, with D possibly matching TRBD1 (5 bases). The sequence was collected from an adult with an advanced solid tumor such as melanoma, head and neck, liver or kidney cancer. Sequencing was performed on CD4+ or CD8+ T cells sorted from blood, taken in a trial of the OX40 agonist ivuxolimab. The chain's CDR3 is CASSLGQGNEKLFF. For the CDR3, the DNA is TGCGCCAGCAGCTTAGGGCAGGGTAATGAAAAACTGTTTTTT.